This TCR beta chain comes out of a study of blood T cell repertoires in COVID-19. Study as a whole: Donors in the United States, Italy and Spain gave samples during acute or convalescent COVID-19.

In the original workflow: Researchers report that nucleated cell counts were estimated from reference gene primer amplification. Clones were sequenced by immunoSEQ multiplex PCR, and TCRdb holds only the in-frame ones, with some missing. That table gives V, J and clone size, and the DNA gave D and trimming. The sample has around 69,000 clones, about four fifths seen once. This CDR3 region has 15 residues. CDR1 is MNHEY and CDR2 is SVGAGI in the germline V gene. Trimming took off 6 bases at V and 9 bases at J, with 20 bases between the two ends. The chain combines TRBV6-5 with TRBJ2-2; D is possibly TRBD2 (6 bases). The TCR sequence derives from a woman aged 70 to 79 with acute or convalescent COVID-19. The sequenced material came from peripheral blood. The CDR3 coding sequence is TGTGCCAGCAGCACGAATCGGGAGCTGAGCAGGGAGCTGTTTTTT. Translating gives CASSTNRELSRELFF.